These T cell receptor beta chains were read from a single sample in a study of blood T cell repertoires in COVID-19. The protocol was immunoSEQ multiplex PCR, while the TCRdb copy is restricted to in-frame clones and leaves out a portion. The sample shows about 190,000 clones, more than 70% of them seen only once. Sequencing was done on a sample of peripheral blood. The receptors derive from a human donor in a cohort sampled during active COVID-19. Both conserved end residues are part of each CDR3. Fields, in order: J gene, D gene, V gene, CDR3 protein. D genes are given only for firm matches.

j_gene: TRBJ2-3
d_gene: TRBD1
v_gene: TRBV19
CDR3aa: CASRDRGRSDTQYF

j_gene: TRBJ2-7
d_gene: .
v_gene: TRBV12-3/TRBV12-4
CDR3aa: CASGRGAGEQYF

j_gene: TRBJ1-1
d_gene: .
v_gene: TRBV12-3/TRBV12-4
CDR3aa: CASSFRTEAFF

j_gene: TRBJ2-1
d_gene: TRBD1
v_gene: TRBV5-5
CDR3aa: CASSLGTGYSFF

j_gene: TRBJ2-3
d_gene: .
v_gene: TRBV20-1
CDR3aa: CSAGRTDTQYF

j_gene: TRBJ1-5
d_gene: TRBD1
v_gene: TRBV4-2
CDR3aa: CASSQLQGAVGNQPQHF

j_gene: TRBJ1-4
d_gene: .
v_gene: TRBV5-6
CDR3aa: CASSSAADSGYEKLFF

j_gene: TRBJ2-1
d_gene: .
v_gene: TRBV12-1
CDR3aa: CASSFRPGTRGNEQFF

j_gene: TRBJ2-5
d_gene: .
v_gene: TRBV5-1
CDR3aa: CASSPSPQAQYF

j_gene: TRBJ2-3
d_gene: TRBD2
v_gene: TRBV7-2
CDR3aa: CASSFTSGSTDTQYF

j_gene: TRBJ1-1
d_gene: TRBD1
v_gene: TRBV5-6
CDR3aa: CASSYGTGSMNTEAFF

j_gene: TRBJ2-3
d_gene: TRBD2
v_gene: TRBV5-4
CDR3aa: CASSSAGGGTDTQYF

j_gene: TRBJ2-3
d_gene: TRBD2
v_gene: TRBV19
CDR3aa: CASKRAASGFTDTQYF

j_gene: TRBJ1-3
d_gene: .
v_gene: TRBV5-1
CDR3aa: CASSMNTGGNTIYF

j_gene: TRBJ2-5
d_gene: .
v_gene: TRBV24-1
CDR3aa: CATSDLTSQYF

j_gene: TRBJ2-3
d_gene: TRBD2
v_gene: TRBV5-1
CDR3aa: CASSFVAGGNTDTQYF

j_gene: TRBJ2-2
d_gene: TRBD2
v_gene: TRBV10-3
CDR3aa: CATSTALAGLANTGELFF

j_gene: TRBJ2-2
d_gene: .
v_gene: TRBV12-3/TRBV12-4
CDR3aa: CASSPSPVGELFF

j_gene: TRBJ1-4
d_gene: TRBD1
v_gene: TRBV2
CDR3aa: CASGGTANEKLFF

j_gene: TRBJ2-7
d_gene: TRBD2
v_gene: TRBV5-1
CDR3aa: CASALPGLPYEQYF

j_gene: TRBJ2-3
d_gene: TRBD1
v_gene: TRBV27
CDR3aa: CASRRPTGAKTDTQYF

j_gene: TRBJ1-1
d_gene: TRBD1
v_gene: TRBV7-2
CDR3aa: CASSKGTVYTEAFF

j_gene: TRBJ1-1
d_gene: .
v_gene: TRBV5-4
CDR3aa: CASSLGGKSEAFF

j_gene: TRBJ1-5
d_gene: .
v_gene: TRBV7-2
CDR3aa: CASSFRPGNQPQHF

j_gene: TRBJ2-5
d_gene: TRBD2
v_gene: TRBV7-9
CDR3aa: CASSWSSGVGETQYF

j_gene: TRBJ2-1
d_gene: TRBD2
v_gene: TRBV7-2
CDR3aa: CASSSSSGRASDNEQFF

j_gene: TRBJ1-5
d_gene: .
v_gene: TRBV19
CDR3aa: CASSPRQNLNQPQHF

j_gene: TRBJ1-2
d_gene: .
v_gene: TRBV10-2
CDR3aa: CASSEYTRTNYGYTF

j_gene: TRBJ2-2
d_gene: TRBD2
v_gene: TRBV29-1
CDR3aa: CSALAGGTGELFF

j_gene: TRBJ2-7
d_gene: .
v_gene: TRBV28
CDR3aa: CASSTRTLSLVTVTYEQYF

j_gene: TRBJ2-7
d_gene: .
v_gene: TRBV9
CDR3aa: CASSRVGDNEQYF

j_gene: TRBJ2-1
d_gene: TRBD2
v_gene: TRBV28
CDR3aa: CASSSLAVSSYNEQFF

j_gene: TRBJ2-7
d_gene: .
v_gene: TRBV27
CDR3aa: CARIAASSYEQYF

j_gene: TRBJ2-5
d_gene: TRBD1
v_gene: TRBV5-1
CDR3aa: CASSLGGQGARETQYF

j_gene: TRBJ1-2
d_gene: .
v_gene: TRBV5-6
CDR3aa: CASSLEQWNYGYTF

j_gene: TRBJ2-3
d_gene: TRBD2
v_gene: TRBV6-5
CDR3aa: CASSIAGGTDTQYF

j_gene: TRBJ1-2
d_gene: TRBD1
v_gene: TRBV6-5
CDR3aa: CASKRGPKNGYTF

j_gene: TRBJ1-4
d_gene: .
v_gene: TRBV7-9
CDR3aa: CASSFRTTTNEKLFF

j_gene: TRBJ2-6
d_gene: .
v_gene: TRBV19
CDR3aa: CASTFTGTTSGANVLTF

j_gene: TRBJ2-5
d_gene: .
v_gene: TRBV7-2
CDR3aa: CASSLRGETQYF

j_gene: TRBJ2-1
d_gene: TRBD1
v_gene: TRBV29-1
CDR3aa: CSVVGQGAYNEQFF

j_gene: TRBJ2-3
d_gene: .
v_gene: TRBV6-5
CDR3aa: CASSYSGGPGDTQYF

j_gene: TRBJ2-7
d_gene: .
v_gene: TRBV19
CDR3aa: CASRPGFSSYEQYF

j_gene: TRBJ2-5
d_gene: TRBD1
v_gene: TRBV29-1
CDR3aa: CSDTGVQVRTQYF

j_gene: TRBJ1-2
d_gene: .
v_gene: TRBV19
CDR3aa: CASKIPGRYGYTF

j_gene: TRBJ2-7
d_gene: .
v_gene: TRBV11-3
CDR3aa: CASSLNQGSVEQYF

j_gene: TRBJ1-2
d_gene: .
v_gene: TRBV7-2
CDR3aa: CASSPTGLYGYTF

j_gene: TRBJ1-1
d_gene: .
v_gene: TRBV9
CDR3aa: CASSAQLGGLTEAFF

j_gene: TRBJ1-2
d_gene: TRBD1
v_gene: TRBV7-2
CDR3aa: CASSESTGRYGYTF

j_gene: TRBJ2-7
d_gene: .
v_gene: TRBV11-3
CDR3aa: CASSPPGIYEQYF

j_gene: TRBJ1-1
d_gene: .
v_gene: TRBV30
CDR3aa: CAWSVAVRNTEAFF

j_gene: TRBJ2-1
d_gene: .
v_gene: TRBV27
CDR3aa: CASSFNGSPYNEQFF

j_gene: TRBJ1-4
d_gene: .
v_gene: TRBV7-2
CDR3aa: CASSLARGYNEKLFF

j_gene: TRBJ2-7
d_gene: .
v_gene: TRBV9
CDR3aa: CASSVDTIHYEQYF

j_gene: TRBJ1-2
d_gene: .
v_gene: TRBV27
CDR3aa: CASSLDSNYGYTF

j_gene: TRBJ1-5
d_gene: .
v_gene: TRBV5-1
CDR3aa: CASSDPGTNQPQHF